Shown below are 5 T cell receptor beta chains from a single sample sequenced in a study of monozygotic twins with inflammatory bowel disease. TCRdb re-called the 5' RACE reads and shows each CDR3 protein once, DNA omitted. This listing includes about 110,000 distinct CDR3 sequences. The source material was blood. Receptors originate from a human donor with ulcerative colitis or Crohn's disease, or a healthy co-twin of an affected twin (not recorded which).

The chain employs TRBV5-1 and TRBJ2-6; the D call of TRBD1 rests on TCRdb alone, since no DNA is present to check it. The germline V gene encodes CDR1 SGHRS and CDR2 YFSETQ. The CDR3 has 15 amino acids. This CDR3 is CASSSGTAGANVLTF.

This chain joins TRBV6-1 and TRBJ1-1. Germline CDR1 reads MNHNS; CDR2 reads SASEGT. The length of the CDR3 is 13 residues. CDR3 amino acids: CASGSSLGTEAFF.

The rearrangement links TRBV6-1 to TRBJ2-1; as DNA is missing, the TRBD2 call by TCRdb cannot be tested. This CDR3 region has 15 residues. Germline CDR1 is MNHNS and CDR2 is SASEGT. The CDR3 sequence is CASSKLAGYYNEQFF.

The J gene is TRBJ2-7, the V gene TRBV6-1. CDR1 and CDR2 from the germline V gene are MNHNS and SASEGT. CDR3 size: 13 residues. CDR3 protein: CASSQERGYEQYF.

This chain links TRBV9 with TRBJ2-5. The germline gives CDR1 SGDLS, CDR2 YYNGEE. CDR3 size: 14 residues. CDR3 residues: CASNGGTHQETQYF.